Listed here is a single T cell receptor beta chain. These data belong to a study of blood T cell repertoires in COVID-19. Study in general: From the United States, Italy and Spain came samples of acute and convalescent COVID-19. T cells, B-cell-depleted T cells, or PBMCs provided the cDNA or gDNA that served as material.

The CDR3 loop spans 13 amino acids. Germline V CDR1 and CDR2: KGHSH, LQKENI. Trimming at V came to 5 bases and at J to 7 bases, leaving 5 bases not matched to a gene. In the original processing: Amplification of reference gene primers was used by the study to estimate nucleated cell counts. Here immunoSEQ multiplex PCR was the method, and the copy in TCRdb shows in-frame clones only, minus some. From that table come the V and J calls and clone size; the DNA was used to work out D and trimming. The table lists some 55,000 clones, 77% of them singletons. Input material: peripheral blood. V gene TRBV18 combines with J gene TRBJ2-1; TRBD1 matches 7 bases. The TCR originated in a man aged 65-85 years with active or convalescent COVID-19. The DNA of the CDR3 is TGTGCCAGCTCATCCCAGGGGGAGAATGAGCAGTTCTTC. It codes for CASSSQGENEQFF. Complete variable domain (other parts from reference TRBV18 and TRBJ2-1): NAGVMQNPRHLVRRRGQEARLRCSPMKGHSHVYWYRQLPEEGLKFMVYLQKENIIDESGMPKERFSAEFPKEGPSILRIQQVVRGDSAAYFCASSSQGENEQFFGPGTRLTVL.